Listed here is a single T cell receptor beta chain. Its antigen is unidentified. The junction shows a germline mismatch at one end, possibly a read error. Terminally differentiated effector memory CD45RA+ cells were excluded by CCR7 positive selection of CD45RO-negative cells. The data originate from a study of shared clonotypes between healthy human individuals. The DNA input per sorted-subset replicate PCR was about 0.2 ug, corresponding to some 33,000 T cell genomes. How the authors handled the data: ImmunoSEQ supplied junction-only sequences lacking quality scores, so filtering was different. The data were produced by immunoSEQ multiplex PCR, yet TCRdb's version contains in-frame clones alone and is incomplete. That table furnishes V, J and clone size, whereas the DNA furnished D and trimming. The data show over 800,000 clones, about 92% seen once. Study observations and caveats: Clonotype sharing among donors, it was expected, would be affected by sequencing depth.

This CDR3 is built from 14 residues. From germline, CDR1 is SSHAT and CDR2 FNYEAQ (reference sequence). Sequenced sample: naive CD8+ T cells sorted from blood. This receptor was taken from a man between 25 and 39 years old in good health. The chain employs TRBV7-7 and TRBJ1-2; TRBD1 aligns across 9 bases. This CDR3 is CASSLGTGIYGYTF. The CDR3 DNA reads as TGTGCTAGCAGCTTAGGGACAGGGATATATGGCTACACCTTC.